Shown below are 13 T cell receptor beta chains from a single sample sequenced in a study of shared clonotypes between healthy human individuals. TCRdb's copy holds only in-frame clones and misses some; the assay was immunoSEQ multiplex PCR. The table shows about 1.5 million clones, with about 98% occurring only once. The sequencing sample was made of naive CD4+ T cells sorted from blood. Noted subset: CD45RA+ positively selected. The receptors here all came from a man younger than 45 in good health.

The chain employs TRBV2 and TRBJ2-5, with 8 bases aligning to TRBD2. Germline V gene sequence: CDR1 SNHLY, CDR2 FYNNEI. The V gene end was trimmed by 6 bases and the J gene end by 5 bases; junction bases not matched to a gene: 11. This CDR3 is built from 15 residues. The CDR3 region has the DNA TGTGCCAGCAGCCTCCGGGGGACTAGTAGGGAGACCCAGTACTTC. It is translated as CASSLRGTSRETQYF.

The V and J genes are TRBV5-4 and TRBJ2-7; D is possibly TRBD2 (5 bases). CDR1 is SGHNT, CDR2 YYREEE, per germline (reference sequence). The CDR3 spans 14 residues. V was pared by 1 base and J by 6 bases, with 14 bases between. The CDR3 coding sequence is TGTGCCAGCAGCTTGTTCCCCCGGGATGGCGAGCAGTACTTC. It translates to CASSLFPRDGEQYF.

This chain joins TRBV29-1 and TRBJ1-3; 7 nucleotides align to TRBD1. CDR3 length: 13 amino acids. Trimming cost V 7 bases and J 2 bases; bases outside gene matches: 5. Germline values: CDR1 SQVTM, CDR2 ANQGSEA. The DNA of the CDR3 is TGCAGCGCCCAGGGGGGGACTGGAAACACCATATATTTT. It translates to CSAQGGTGNTIYF.

The gene calls are TRBV25-1 and TRBJ1-5; no definite D call. V lost 2 bases and J lost 2, with 4 bases in between. CDR3 length equals 13 residues. The V gene's germline CDR1 is MGHDK and CDR2 SYGVNS. The CDR3 protein is CASSEGGNQPQHF. The CDR3 DNA follows: TGTGCCAGCAGTGAAGGTGGCAATCAGCCCCAGCATTTT.

The genes are TRBV6-4 and TRBJ2-5; a possible D gene is TRBD1 (6 bases). Germline-derived CDR1 and CDR2 are MRHNA and SNTAGT. V lost 5 bases to trimming and J lost 2 bases, with 18 bases between them. There are 16 residues in the CDR3. The CDR3 loop is CASSPDGTRKQETQYF. The CDR3 DNA follows: TGTGCCAGCAGTCCCGACGGGACAAGGAAACAAGAGACCCAGTACTTC.

The rearrangement uses TRBV28 and TRBJ2-7; D gene ambiguous. CDR3 length equals 11 residues. Trimming shortened V by 2 bases and J by 6 bases, and 5 bases separated the two germline ends. Germline V gives CDR1 MDHEN, CDR2 SYDVKM. The CDR3 protein is CASSLGFEQYF. Here the CDR3 DNA reads TGTGCCAGCAGTTTAGGGTTCGAGCAGTACTTC. The whole variable domain, remainder taken from reference TRBV28 and TRBJ2-7, is DVKVTQSSRYLVKRTGEKVFLECVQDMDHENMFWYRQDPGLGLRLIYFSYDVKMKEKGDIPEGYSVSREKKERFSLILESASTNQTSMYLCASSLGFEQYFGPGTRLTVT.

The chain recombines TRBV6-5 with TRBJ2-7; 12 nucleotides agree with TRBD2. The ends lost 5 bases at V and 12 bases at J; junction bases unmatched: 11. Germline loops: CDR1 MNHEY, CDR2 SVGAGI. The CDR3 consists of 14 residues. DNA for the CDR3: TGTGCCAGCAGTCCGGGGCAGACTAGCGGGAGTTGGTACTTC. Its translation: CASSPGQTSGSWYF.

V is TRBV21-1 and J is TRBJ2-7; the DNA was not used to check the table's D call, TRBD2. TRBV21-1 is given as a pseudogene. The CDR3 is made up of 16 amino acids. CDR3 sequence: CASSNLRAGGSYEQYF. CDR3 nucleotide sequence: TGTGCCAGCAGCAATCTACGAGCGGGAGGGTCCTACGAGCAGTACTTC.

This clone has a single count. J is TRBJ2-5 and V is TRBV5-1; TRBD1 agrees at 8 bases. Germline loops: CDR1 SGHRS, CDR2 YFSETQ. V lost 4 bases to trimming and J lost 0 bases; unmatched junction nucleotides: 5. The CDR3 contains 15 residues. CDR3 DNA: TGCGCCAGCAGCCCCCTGACAGGGGACCAAGAGACCCAGTACTTC. Encoded protein: CASSPLTGDQETQYF.

The genes are TRBV7-9 and TRBJ2-2, with D possibly being TRBD1 (6 bases). V lost 5 bases, J lost 1 base, and 8 bases lay in between. The CDR3 contains 14 residues. The germline V gene encodes CDR1 SEHNR and CDR2 FQNEAQ (reference sequence). The CDR3 reads CASSRTENTGELFF. The CDR3 DNA follows: TGTGCCAGCAGCAGGACAGAGAACACCGGGGAGCTGTTTTTT.

This chain connects TRBV4-1 to TRBJ1-4, with 7 bases fitting TRBD1. The CDR3 is 16 residues long. Germline values: CDR1 MGHRA, CDR2 YSYEKL. Trimming removed 0 bases from V and 5 bases from J; junction bases left unmatched: 6. This chain's CDR3 is CASSQETARGNEKLFF. The CDR3 nucleotides read TGCGCCAGCAGCCAAGAAACGGCCAGGGGGAATGAAAAACTGTTTTTT.

The J gene is TRBJ2-1, the V gene TRBV7-6, with TRBD2 matching 9 bases. Germline V gives CDR1 SGHVS, CDR2 FNYEAQ. V shed 1 base, J shed 9 bases, and the junction held 7 bases outside the gene matches. CDR3 length: 15 residues. The CDR3 region has the DNA TGTGCCAGCAGCTTAGGTGGTAGCGGGAGTGTTGAGCAGTTCTTC. Its protein is CASSLGGSGSVEQFF.

The chain joins TRBV29-1 to TRBJ1-1; D gene ambiguous. V gave up 3 bases and J gave up 4 bases, with 15 bases separating them. The CDR3 consists of 14 residues. Germline CDR1 reads SQVTM; CDR2 reads ANQGSEA. CDR3 nucleotides: TGCAGCGTTGAGCTACCACGGGAAATCACTGAAGCTTTCTTT. This codes for CSVELPREITEAFF.